This T cell receptor (beta chain) comes out of a study of Graves' ophthalmopathy and Graves' hyperthyroidism. RNA transcripts yielded amplified TCR beta CDR3 regions. The first round was an RT-PCR with HTBI primers, and the second round was a multiplex PCR. TCRdb analysed the multiplex PCR reads with MiXCR anew, one entry per CDR3 protein. The sample lists some 370,000 distinct CDR3 sequences, approximately 17% seen once, with roughly 2.4% in the top ten. This clonotype was counted only a few times. Uncontrolled infections, pregnancy, lactation or other autoimmune diseases led to patient exclusion. Clinical symptoms, serum thyroxine, TRAb, thyroid ultrasound and orbital computed tomography formed the basis of diagnosis. The ends lost 5 bases at V and 2 bases at J; junction bases unmatched: 9. CDR1 is SGHAT, CDR2 FQNNGV, per germline. The CDR3 has 16 residues.

The chain couples TRBV11-2 to TRBJ2-7; 10 bases are a match to TRBD1. The sample was peripheral blood. This clonotype was obtained from an adult woman with stable Graves' hyperthyroidism. CDR3 sequence: CASSQRQGARTYEQYF. Written as DNA, the CDR3 is TGTGCCAGCAGCCAAAGACAGGGGGCGCGAACCTACGAGCAGTACTTC.